Included here is one T cell receptor beta chain sequence, with context. No antigen is known for it. Patients were ineligible given autoimmune disease history or systemic immunosuppression. Produced via immunoSEQ multiplex PCR; TCRdb's table is partial and in-frame only. The sample lists about 46,000 clones, roughly four fifths seen once, with around 2.8% in the top ten. This specimen comes from a study of OX40 agonist ivuxolimab in advanced cancers. Study context: The study treated patients with ivuxolimab, an agonistic anti-OX40 (CD134) antibody. Study outcomes and limitations: On average, CD8+ T cells had more expanded clones than CD4+.

The CDR3 loop spans 16 amino acids. Germline CDR1 and CDR2: LNHNV and YYDKDF (reference sequence). The V and J ends lost 5 bases and 1 base respectively, with 14 bases between them. This specimen was CD4+ or CD8+ T cells sorted from blood, taken in a trial of the OX40 agonist ivuxolimab. This sequence originates from an adult with an advanced solid tumor such as melanoma, head and neck, liver or kidney cancer. The gene calls are TRBV15 and TRBJ2-2, with D possibly being TRBD1 (5 bases). The CDR3 nucleotides are TGTGCCACCAGCTCCCAAGACAGATTGAACACCGGGGAGCTGTTTTTT. Amino acids: CATSSQDRLNTGELFF.